This TCR beta chain comes out of a study of blood T cell repertoires in COVID-19. The repertoire was sequenced with immunoSEQ multiplex PCR; TCRdb's copy has only in-frame clones and lacks some. The sample contains 250,000 to 300,000 clones, roughly four fifths of which appear only once. The V end was cut by 5 bases, the J end by 5 bases, with 18 bases between. Germline CDR1 is LGHNA and CDR2 is YSLEER. The CDR3 length is 15 residues. Sequenced material: PBMCs or T cells enriched from blood (not recorded which). The receptor's source is a man aged 25 to 45 with acute COVID-19. This chain joins TRBV4-3 and TRBJ1-1; no reliable D call. CDR3 region: CASSLSSGLATEAFF. The CDR3 DNA is TGCGCCAGCAGCTTGTCTTCGGGATTGGCAACTGAAGCTTTCTTT.